The 19 T cell receptor beta chains given below trace back to one sample, sequenced in a study of early T cells in non-severe SARS-CoV-2 infection. TCRdb itself ran the 5' RACE reads through MiXCR, one entry per CDR3 protein. The sample has about 80,000 distinct CDR3 sequences; approximately 12% are singletons. The sequencing sample was made of whole blood. These receptors all stem from an adult who was a healthcare worker with PCR-confirmed SARS-CoV-2 infection or an uninfected control (not recorded which).

The rearrangement uses TRBV28 and TRBJ2-5; 7 bases match TRBD1. The V gene end was trimmed by 4 bases and the J gene end by 5 bases; junction bases not matched to a gene: 4. This CDR3 contains 13 residues. CDR1 and CDR2 (germline): MDHEN, SYDVKM. CDR3 residues: CASSSTGTETQYF. The CDR3 DNA reads as TGTGCCAGCAGTTCGACAGGGACCGAGACCCAGTACTTC.

This clonotype has a count of ten or more. The rearrangement links TRBV7-6 to TRBJ2-7, with 7 positions matching TRBD2. This CDR3 region has 13 residues. After removal of 5 bases from V and 0 bases from J, the junction contained 1 base not matched to a gene. CDR1 is SGHVS, CDR2 FNYEAQ, per germline. The DNA of the CDR3 is TGTGCCAGCAGCCGCGGGAGCTCCTACGAGCAGTACTTC. Translation gives CASSRGSSYEQYF.

The rearrangement links TRBV6-6 to TRBJ2-7, with D perhaps TRBD2 (5 bases). The CDR3 is 17 residues long. In germline, CDR1 is MNHNY, CDR2 SVGAGI (reference sequence). The V and J ends lost 0 bases and 0 bases respectively, with 15 bases between them. CDR3 coding DNA: TGTGCCAGCAGTTACTCGATGAGGGAGCGTACCTCCTACGAGCAGTACTTC. Protein product: CASSYSMRERTSYEQYF.

The CDR3 bases are TGTGCCAGCTCACCACCTGGGAGAGGCTATGGCTACACCTTC. Encoded protein: CASSPPGRGYGYTF. The chain employs TRBV18 and TRBJ1-2; D unresolved. V was clipped by 0 bases and J by 4 bases, with 9 bases between them. The CDR3 runs to 14 residues. Germline CDR1 reads KGHSH; CDR2 reads LQKENI. The full variable domain, completed using reference TRBV18 and TRBJ1-2, is NAGVMQNPRHLVRRRGQEARLRCSPMKGHSHVYWYRQLPEEGLKFMVYLQKENIIDESGMPKERFSAEFPKEGPSILRIQQVVRGDSAAYFCASSPPGRGYGYTFGSGTRLTVV.

This clonotype was detected ten times or more. CDR3 DNA sequence: TGTGCCAGCACACTAGCGGGGGGCCAAGAGACCCAGTACTTC. It codes for CASTLAGGQETQYF. The chain carries TRBV12-3 or TRBV12-4 and TRBJ2-5; 12 nucleotides agree with TRBD2. This CDR3 region has 14 residues. V lost 7 bases to trimming and J lost 1 base; unmatched junction nucleotides: 1.

This clonotype was observed a few times. The rearrangement joins TRBV7-2 to TRBJ2-2; no clear D gene. The CDR3 has 13 amino acids. Per germline, CDR1 SGHTA and CDR2 FQGNSA. V shed 3 bases and J shed 1 base, with 3 bases lying between them. The CDR3: CASSFLNTGELFF. DNA of the CDR3: TGTGCCAGCAGCTTTTTGAACACCGGGGAGCTGTTTTTT.

This clonotype was detected ten times or more. This CDR3 reads CASRDPTHYGYTF. CDR3 bases: TGTGCCAGCAGGGATCCTACCCACTATGGCTACACCTTC. The chain has TRBV28 and TRBJ1-2; D gene ambiguous. This CDR3 spans 13 amino acids. Germline lookup yields CDR1 MDHEN and CDR2 SYDVKM. Between the trimmed V and J ends, which lost 6 bases and 3 bases, there was a span of 11 bases.

This clonotype was seen a few times. The J gene is TRBJ2-3, the V gene TRBV28, with 7 bases matching TRBD2. J lost 4 bases, V lost 7 bases, and 5 bases had no gene match. Per the germline V gene, CDR1 is MDHEN and CDR2 is SYDVKM. This CDR3 region has 13 residues. The CDR3 region has the DNA TGTGCCAGCAATTCCGCGGGGGCAGATACGCAGTATTTT. Translation: CASNSAGADTQYF.

This clonotype appeared a few times. The chain recombines TRBV7-9 with TRBJ2-7, with 10 bases identical to TRBD1. Germline V gene sequence: CDR1 SEHNR, CDR2 FQNEAQ (reference sequence). The CDR3 is 14 amino acids. V shed 3 bases and J 6 bases; nucleotides not matched to a gene: 5. Here the CDR3 reads CASSFPGQGTEQYF. As DNA, the CDR3 is TGTGCCAGCAGCTTCCCGGGACAGGGGACCGAGCAGTACTTC.

The V gene is TRBV5-4, the J gene TRBJ2-3, with 13 bases that match TRBD2. Germline loops: CDR1 SGHNT, CDR2 YYREEE (reference sequence). The CDR3 is 16 amino acids. Germline trimming cut 2 bases from V and 6 bases from J; bases unmatched to any gene: 6. The CDR3 DNA follows: TGTGCCAGCAGCTTCAGACTAGCGGGAGGATGGGATACGCAGTATTTT. Amino acid sequence: CASSFRLAGGWDTQYF.

This clonotype has more than one count but fewer than ten. This chain uses TRBV9 with TRBJ2-1; D not resolved. The CDR3 sequence is 15 residues long. Germline CDR1 is SGDLS and CDR2 is YYNGEE. Trimming shortened V by 0 bases and J by 1 base, and 8 bases separated the two germline ends. The chain's CDR3 is CASSVVGQSYNEQFF. Written as DNA, the CDR3 is TGTGCCAGCAGCGTAGTGGGCCAATCCTACAATGAGCAGTTCTTC. The variable domain in full, with the rest retrieved from reference TRBV9 and TRBJ2-1, is DSGVTQTPKHLITATGQRVTLRCSPRSGDLSVYWYQQSLDQGLQFLIQYYNGEERAKGNILERFSAQQFPDLHSELNLSSLELGDSALYFCASSVVGQSYNEQFFGPGTRLTVL.

This clonotype was seen repeatedly, ten times or more. The chain has TRBV5-1 and TRBJ2-5; D unresolved. Per germline, CDR1 SGHRS and CDR2 YFSETQ. V was pared by 4 bases and J by 2 bases, with 15 bases between. The CDR3 spans 15 residues. The CDR3 DNA follows: TGCGCCAGCAGCCTACAGACCCCCGGTCAAGAGACCCAGTACTTC. It translates to CASSLQTPGQETQYF.

This clonotype was picked up a small number of times. The V call is TRBV20-1, the J call TRBJ2-5, with 11 bases fitting TRBD2. With V trimmed by 7 bases and J by 3 bases, 13 bases remained unmatched. Per the germline V gene, CDR1 is DFQATT and CDR2 is SNEGSKA (reference sequence). The CDR3 runs 16 residues. The CDR3 is CSVPGASSGRKETQYF. The CDR3 nucleotides are TGCAGTGTCCCGGGAGCGTCTAGCGGGAGGAAAGAGACCCAGTACTTC.

This clonotype was seen only a few times. The gene calls are TRBV5-4 and TRBJ2-3, with 7 positions matching TRBD2. The CDR3 contains 14 residues. J gave up 4 bases and V 1 base, and 3 bases lay outside the gene matches. CDR1 is SGHNT and CDR2 is YYREEE in the germline V gene (reference sequence). The CDR3 DNA follows: TGTGCCAGCAGCTTGAAGGCGGGAGCAGATACGCAGTATTTT. Translation: CASSLKAGADTQYF.

This clonotype was counted ten times or more. This chain uses TRBV7-6 with TRBJ2-2; the D gene is possibly TRBD2 (5 bases). V dropped 0 bases and J dropped 1 base, with 9 bases sitting between them. Germline-derived CDR1 and CDR2 are SGHVS and FNYEAQ. The CDR3 has 16 amino acids. Here the CDR3 DNA reads TGTGCCAGCAGCTTAGCGAGCGGTCAGAACACCGGGGAGCTGTTTTTT. This sequence encodes CASSLASGQNTGELFF.

This clonotype came up many times. This chain joins TRBV28 and TRBJ1-5, with D maybe TRBD1 (5 bases). V lost 6 bases and J lost 0, with 15 bases in between. The CDR3 loop spans 16 amino acids. Germline V gene data show CDR1 as MDHEN and CDR2 as SYDVKM. The CDR3, as DNA: TGTGCCAGCAGGACCCCCGACGGGGGTAGCAATCAGCCCCAGCATTTT. Translating it yields CASRTPDGGSNQPQHF.

The V gene is TRBV6-1, the J gene TRBJ2-1; 10 nucleotides align to TRBD2. Unmatched junction bases numbered 1, after V lost 5 bases and J lost 0 bases. Germline CDR1 is MNHNS and CDR2 is SASEGT. This CDR3 is built from 15 residues. CDR3 loop: CASSSSGSSYNEQFF. The CDR3 DNA is TGTGCCAGCAGTTCTAGCGGGAGCTCCTACAATGAGCAGTTCTTC.

This chain uses TRBV15 with TRBJ2-1; 12 nucleotides agree with TRBD2. V gave up 0 bases and J gave up 8 bases; unmatched junction bases: 17. Germline V CDR1 and CDR2: LNHNV, YYDKDF (reference sequence). The CDR3 is 20 amino acids. CDR3 region: CATSRDLARGRLAGVDEQFF. DNA for the CDR3: TGTGCCACCAGCAGAGATCTCGCCAGGGGGCGACTAGCGGGAGTCGATGAGCAGTTCTTC.

This clonotype was counted many times. V and J are TRBV28 and TRBJ1-1, with a weak D call TRBD1 (5 bases). The CDR3 consists of 13 residues. Trimming stripped 2 bases from V and 11 bases from J, with 15 bases between. The V gene's germline CDR1 is MDHEN and CDR2 SYDVKM. The CDR3, as DNA: TGTGCCAGCAGTTTACCACAGGCCCGTGGGGCTTTCTTT. As protein: CASSLPQARGAFF.